Listed below are T cell receptor beta chains from one sample, sequenced in a study of shared clonotypes between healthy human individuals. Assay: immunoSEQ multiplex PCR; the TCRdb copy retains only in-frame clones and omits some. The sample records about 2.3 million clones, around 93% being singletons. Sequenced input: naive CD4+ T cells from PBMCs. The receptors originated from a young man in good health. Some clones in this sample may be carry-over from other donors' samples. The CDR3 runs from the conserved cysteine through the conserved F or W. Fields, in order: clone size, V gene, J gene, D gene, CDR3 DNA, CDR3 protein. D genes are given only for firm matches. The size field is filled for only some rows; it gives once, few, many or a size class.

-	TRBV5-1	TRBJ1-1	TRBD1	TGCGCCAGCACCACAGGGGCAAACACTGAGGCTTTCTTT	CASTTGANTEAFF
few	TRBV2	TRBJ1-4	TRBD1	TGTGCCAGCACCAGGTCGACAGGGGGCGGTGAAAAACTGTTTTTT	CASTRSTGGGEKLFF
-	TRBV9	TRBJ2-5	TRBD1	TGTGCCAGTAGCGCCGACAGGGCAGAGACCCAGTACTTC	CASSADRAETQYF
-	TRBV20-1	TRBJ2-5	-	TGCAGTGCCATACAAGAGACCCAGTACTTC	CSAIQETQYF
-	TRBV11-2	TRBJ2-6	-	TGTGCCAGCAGCACCTCCTCTGGGGCCAACGTCCTGACTTTC	CASSTSSGANVLTF
-	TRBV7-2	TRBJ2-5	-	TGTGCCAGCAGCTTAGTAGAGACCCAGTACTTC	CASSLVETQYF
-	TRBV10-1	TRBJ2-1	TRBD2	TGCGCCAGCAGTACCGGGACTAGCGGTAACAATGAGCAGTTCTTC	CASSTGTSGNNEQFF
-	TRBV14	TRBJ1-4	-	TGTGCCAGCAGCCAACGTGGGGCCACTAATGAAAAACTGTTTTTT	CASSQRGATNEKLFF
-	TRBV6-5	TRBJ2-7	-	TGTGCCAGCAGTTACGGGCCTGAGCAGTACTTC	CASSYGPEQYF
-	TRBV27	TRBJ2-5	-	TGTGCCAGCGCGTCGGGCTCCAGGGGACTGTACCAAGAGACCCAGTACTTC	CASASGSRGLYQETQYF
-	TRBV2	TRBJ2-7	TRBD1	TGTGCCAGCAGGACCGGGACAGGGAACTACGAGCAGTACTTC	CASRTGTGNYEQYF
-	TRBV7-9	TRBJ2-1	TRBD2	TGTGCCAGCAGCTTAACCCGGGAGGGCCTCGATGAGCAGTTCTTC	CASSLTREGLDEQFF
-	TRBV7-9	TRBJ2-2	TRBD1	TGTGCCAGCAGCCGGGGACAGGGACACACCGGGGAGCTGTTTTTT	CASSRGQGHTGELFF
-	TRBV28	TRBJ1-2	-	TGTGCCAGCAGTTTGATAGGGGGAGACAACTATGGCTACACCTTC	CASSLIGGDNYGYTF
-	TRBV5-1	TRBJ2-3	TRBD2	TGCGCCAGCAGCTTAGGACTAGCGGGAGGGGATACGCAGTATTTT	CASSLGLAGGDTQYF
-	TRBV10-3	TRBJ2-1	TRBD1	TGTGCCATCAGCGGTGTACGACAGGGAACCTACAATGAGCAGTTCTTC	CAISGVRQGTYNEQFF
once	TRBV15	TRBJ1-2	-	TGTGCCACCAGCAGAGGGGAGGGGACGACGGGCTACACCTTC	CATSRGEGTTGYTF
once	TRBV10-3	TRBJ2-7	-	TGTGCCATCAGTGAGGCAACAGGGCGCTCCTACGAGCAGTACTTC	CAISEATGRSYEQYF
-	TRBV6-1	TRBJ2-2	-	TGTGCCAGCAGGGACTACTCGAACACCGGGGAGCTGTTTTTT	CASRDYSNTGELFF
-	TRBV25-1	TRBJ1-2	-	TGTGCCAGCAGTTCCGGAGAATATGGCTACACCTTC	CASSSGEYGYTF
-	TRBV7-9	TRBJ2-7	TRBD1	TGTGCCAGCAGATGGCAGGGGGCCCCCGAGCAGTACTTC	CASRWQGAPEQYF
-	TRBV28	TRBJ2-6	-	TGTGCCAGCAGCTACCCGGGACAAGCATACTCTGGGGCCAACGTCCTGACTTTC	CASSYPGQAYSGANVLTF
-	TRBV5-1	TRBJ2-1	TRBD1	TGCGCCAGCAGCCGGACAGGGGGCTTTTACAATGAGCAGTTCTTC	CASSRTGGFYNEQFF
-	TRBV6-6	TRBJ2-3	-	TGTGCCAGCAGTTATATCGCAGATACGCAGTATTTT	CASSYIADTQYF
once	TRBV15	TRBJ2-1	-	TGTGCCACCAGCGATGGGCCCCCCGGCGAGCAGTTCTTC	CATSDGPPGEQFF
-	TRBV28	TRBJ1-4	-	TGTGCCAGCAGTCAGCAGGGAGTCACAACTAATGAAAAACTGTTTTTT	CASSQQGVTTNEKLFF
-	TRBV9	TRBJ2-2	TRBD2	TGTGCCAGCAGCGTTTCTAGGGAGGGGAGATGGACCGGGGAGCTGTTTTTT	CASSVSREGRWTGELFF
-	TRBV5-3	TRBJ1-5	-	TGTGCCAGAAGCCTATGCCTCCGGTACGGGGAGTACAATCAGCCCCAGCATTTT	CARSLCLRYGEYNQPQHF
-	TRBV5-1	TRBJ2-6	-	TGCGCCAGCAGCTTGGTGCCTCTCTCTGGGGCCAACGTCCTGACTTTC	CASSLVPLSGANVLTF
-	TRBV2	TRBJ2-7	-	TGTGCCACGACAGGCGGCCCCTACGAGCAGTACTTC	CATTGGPYEQYF
once	TRBV18	TRBJ2-3	TRBD2	TGTGCCAGCTCCCCTCTGGGTAGCGGGAGCACAGATACGCAGTATTTT	CASSPLGSGSTDTQYF
-	TRBV5-1	TRBJ2-7	TRBD1	TGCGCCAGCAGCCCGGGACAGGTCTACGAGCAGTACTTC	CASSPGQVYEQYF
-	TRBV6-4	TRBJ2-3	TRBD2	TGTGCCAGCAGTGACCGCCCGGGGGGAGATACGCAGTATTTT	CASSDRPGGDTQYF
-	TRBV6-5	TRBJ2-7	-	TGTGCCAGCATCGGGATTAAAAGCTCCTACGAGCAGTACTTC	CASIGIKSSYEQYF
-	TRBV6-5	TRBJ2-1	-	TGTGCCAGCAGGAAGGATCCCTACAATGAGCAGTTCTTC	CASRKDPYNEQFF
-	TRBV19	TRBJ1-5	-	TGTGCCAGTAGTATAGGGGGGGGACCTCAGCCCCAGCATTTT	CASSIGGGPQPQHF
-	TRBV27	TRBJ2-7	-	TGTGCCAGCAGCCAGCGGGCCCACTCCAACGAGCAGTACTTC	CASSQRAHSNEQYF
once	TRBV27	TRBJ1-2	-	TGTGCCAGCAGTTTATTAGCCAGGGGTACTAACTATGGCTACACCTTC	CASSLLARGTNYGYTF
-	TRBV27	TRBJ2-1	TRBD2	TGTGCCAGCAGTTTAGCGGGAGGGCCCCGCAATGAGCAGTTCTTC	CASSLAGGPRNEQFF
few	TRBV7-9	TRBJ2-1	-	TGTGCCAGCAGCTCTGGACGGGGATGGGGCAATGAGCAGTTCTTC	CASSSGRGWGNEQFF
-	TRBV5-6	TRBJ1-1	-	TGTGCCAGCAGCTTCGGGGGGCGGCAGAACACTGAAGCTTTCTTT	CASSFGGRQNTEAFF
-	TRBV28	TRBJ1-5	-	TGTGCCAGCAGTTTAGTTTGGGGGAGCACAAGAGGGCCCCAGCATTTT	CASSLVWGSTRGPQHF
-	TRBV23-1	TRBJ2-7	-	TGCGCCAGCCCCTTTTGCTACGAGCAGTACTTC	CASPFCYEQYF
-	TRBV5-5	TRBJ2-7	-	TGTGCCAGCAGCTTTTATGTTAGCTCCTACGAGCAGTACTTC	CASSFYVSSYEQYF
-	TRBV10-3	TRBJ1-5	TRBD1	TGTGCCATCAGTGAGTCAAGAGGGGGCCAGCCCCAGCATTTT	CAISESRGGQPQHF
-	TRBV6-1	TRBJ1-4	-	TGTGCCAGCAGTGACAGCCGTGGGGGCCTCAAACTGTTTTTT	CASSDSRGGLKLFF
-	TRBV9	TRBJ2-1	-	TGTGCCAGCAGCGTAGTGTTCCATGAGCAGTTCTTC	CASSVVFHEQFF
-	TRBV2	TRBJ1-5	-	TGTGCCAGCAGTGTGTTCGGCGGAGATCAGCCCCAGCATTTT	CASSVFGGDQPQHF
-	TRBV21-1	TRBJ2-1	-	TGTGCCAGCAGCAACGGGACAGCATACAATGAGCAGTTCTTC	CASSNGTAYNEQFF
-	TRBV5-1	TRBJ2-1	-	TGCGCCAGCAGCTTGCGACTAGTTCAAGCGAATGAGCAGTTCTTC	CASSLRLVQANEQFF